This TCR beta chain was sequenced during a study of glioma-infiltrating T cells. Comments on this clonotype: No antigen is known for it.

J gave up 3 bases and V 6 bases, and 8 bases lay outside the gene matches. From germline, CDR1 is SQVTM and CDR2 ANQGSEA. The length of the CDR3 is 14 residues. Study outcomes and limitations: CDR3 overlap between tissue and blood was very small.

TCR alpha and beta CDR3 regions were amplified from RNA using iRepertoire nested multiplex PCR. TCRdb passed the multiplex PCR reads through MiXCR, listing each CDR3 protein once. Here the sample spans around 43,000 distinct CDR3 sequences, around 20% being singletons. The receptor comes from a human donor with low-grade glioma or glioblastoma, undergoing nonglioma brain surgery, or in good health (not recorded which). The sequencing input was glioma tissue, nonneoplastic brain tissue, or PBMCs (not recorded which). The chain recombines TRBV29-1 with TRBJ2-1; 7 bases are shared with TRBD1. This CDR3 reads CSVVFRDSYNEQFF. Written as DNA, the CDR3 is TGCAGCGTCGTATTCCGGGACAGCTACAATGAGCAGTTCTTC.